These 3 T cell receptor beta chains were all obtained from the same sample, sequenced in a study of blood T cells in healthy people across ages. A J-beta primer mix and a sample-barcoded 5' primer were used in a second PCR of about 7 to 12 cycles. TCRdb itself ran the 5' RACE reads through MiXCR, one entry per CDR3 protein. The sample gives some 1.8 million distinct CDR3 sequences, 39% of which show up once; 23% is in the top ten. The sequenced material came from blood. The receptors stem from a human donor in good health.

This clonotype was seen only a few times. The chain carries TRBV7-2 and TRBJ2-7; 10 bases match TRBD1. V was clipped by 5 bases and J by 4 bases; unmatched bases: 8. CDR1 and CDR2 from the germline V gene are SGHTA and FQGNSA. There are 15 residues in the CDR3. CDR3 loop: CASSRGQGNRYEQYF. For the CDR3, the DNA is TGTGCCAGCAGCCGGGGACAGGGGAATCGTTACGAGCAGTACTTC. Using reference TRBV7-2 and TRBJ2-7 for the parts outside the CDR3, the full variable domain is GAGVSQSPSNKVTEKGKDVELRCDPISGHTALYWYRQSLGQGLEFLIYFQGNSAPDKSGLPSDRFSAERTGGSVSTLTIQRTQQEDSAVYLCASSRGQGNRYEQYFGPGTRLTVT.

V and J are TRBV3-1 and TRBJ2-5; 7 nucleotides match TRBD2. The last part of the DNA fits TRBJ2-7 better; the J call may be wrong. The length of the CDR3 is 14 residues. Per the germline V gene, CDR1 is LGHDT and CDR2 is YNNKEL (reference sequence). DNA of the CDR3: TGTGCCAGCAGCCTAAACCGGCCGGGGGGCGAGCAGTACTTC. It translates to CASSLNRPGGEQYF.

The chain carries TRBV7-2 and TRBJ2-5; the D gene could be TRBD1 or TRBD2 (5 bases each). This CDR3 comprises 15 residues. Germline V gives CDR1 SGHTA, CDR2 FQGNSA. Trimming took off 1 base at V and 11 bases at J, with 20 bases between the two ends. The CDR3 region is CASSLVSASLGEQYF. The CDR3, as DNA: TGTGCCAGCAGCTTAGTTAGCGCCTCTCTGGGGGAGCAGTACTTC.